Only a few counts were recorded for the clone carrying this TCR beta chain. CDR3 length: 16 residues. CDR1 SEHNR and CDR2 FQNEAQ come from the germline V gene (reference sequence). J lost 5 bases, V lost 0 bases, and 7 bases had no gene match. The data stem from a study of T-cell memory formation after mild COVID-19. Study-level background: There were largely donor-specific TCR clusters.

TCR alpha and TCR beta cDNA libraries carrying sample barcodes and UMIs were produced by 5'RACE using constant-segment primers. TCRdb itself ran the 5' RACE reads through MiXCR, one entry per CDR3 protein. The table includes approximately 52,000 distinct CDR3 sequences, 9.3% detected once. V usage is TRBV7-9 and J usage is TRBJ2-1; 7 bases line up with TRBD2. Sequences were obtained from PBMCs or a T cell subset sorted from them (not recorded which). The source is an adult woman who had mild COVID-19 (a few samples of this study predate the infection). Cell type and time point are not known. In DNA form, the CDR3 reads TGTGCCAGCAGCTTAGCGAGGTCCCTAGCGGACAATGAGCAGTTCTTC. It specifies CASSLARSLADNEQFF.